One sample yielded the 9 T cell receptor beta chains listed below, sequenced in a study of identical twins. Using its own MiXCR run on the 5' RACE reads, TCRdb lists one record per CDR3 protein. The repertoire holds roughly 240,000 distinct CDR3 sequences, with 6% to 8.5% as singletons. These data are also associated with another study on yellow fever vaccine responses in identical twins.

The source material was CD8+ T cells sorted from blood. The source of these receptors is a woman in her late teens or twenties in good health.

The rearrangement uses TRBV27 and TRBJ2-7; 8 positions match TRBD1. Germline V gene sequence: CDR1 MNHEY, CDR2 SMNVEV (reference sequence). The J segment lost 1 base and the V segment lost 7 bases, leaving 12 bases of the junction unmatched. This CDR3 is built from 16 residues. The CDR3 reads CASIGQGTTTSYEQYF. CDR3 DNA sequence: TGTGCCAGCATAGGACAGGGCACCACAACTTCCTACGAGCAGTACTTC.

DNA of the CDR3: TGTGCCAGCAGCTCCCAGGACTCAAGAGCCTACAATGAGCAGTTCTTC. It encodes CASSSQDSRAYNEQFF. The chain uses TRBV7-9 and TRBJ2-1, with D perhaps TRBD2 (5 bases). Per the germline V gene, CDR1 is SEHNR and CDR2 is FQNEAQ (reference sequence). The CDR3 spans 16 residues. V was pared by 4 bases and J by 2 bases, with 15 bases between.

This clonotype was counted between two and nine times. The chain employs TRBV9 and TRBJ2-2; D might be TRBD2 (5 bases). V dropped 4 bases and J dropped 4 bases, with 14 bases sitting between them. The CDR3 has 15 residues. Germline CDR1 reads SGDLS; CDR2 reads YYNGEE. The CDR3 spells CASSTPGISTGELFF. The CDR3 DNA sequence: TGTGCCAGCAGCACCCCGGGAATAAGCACCGGGGAGCTGTTTTTT.

This clonotype was picked up a small number of times. The V call is TRBV9, the J call TRBJ2-7; possibly TRBD2 for D (5 bases). Germline V gene sequence: CDR1 SGDLS, CDR2 YYNGEE. The CDR3 spans 14 residues. V dropped 1 base and J dropped 2 bases, with 10 bases sitting between them. The CDR3 protein is CASSVSLAPYEQYF. The CDR3 DNA sequence: TGTGCCAGCAGCGTAAGTCTAGCCCCCTACGAGCAGTACTTC. The entire variable domain, with the rest obtained from reference TRBV9 and TRBJ2-7, is as follows: DSGVTQTPKHLITATGQRVTLRCSPRSGDLSVYWYQQSLDQGLQFLIQYYNGEERAKGNILERFSAQQFPDLHSELNLSSLELGDSALYFCASSVSLAPYEQYFGPGTRLTVT.

The V and J genes are TRBV6-2 or TRBV6-3 and TRBJ1-6, with D unresolved. Trimming pared 5 bases from V and 6 bases from J, leaving 11 bases between. CDR1 and CDR2 (germline): MNHEY, SVGEGT. This CDR3 spans 14 amino acids. The CDR3 DNA sequence: TGTGCCAGCAGTCCGGGTCTAAGTAATTCACCCCTCCACTTT. Its protein product is CASSPGLSNSPLHF.

The sample holds many counts of this clonotype. The chain has TRBV6-5 and TRBJ1-1; D is unresolved. CDR1 is MNHEY, CDR2 SVGAGI, per germline. Trimming took off 0 bases at V and 4 bases at J, with 9 bases between the two ends. CDR3 size: 14 residues. The CDR3 DNA follows: TGTGCCAGCAGTTACTCCCTGGGTGTCACTGAAGCTTTCTTT. Amino acids: CASSYSLGVTEAFF.

This clonotype was observed a few times. CDR3 sequence: CATSKRAENTEAFF. The CDR3 nucleotides read TGTGCCACCAGCAAAAGGGCGGAGAACACTGAAGCTTTCTTT. The rearrangement links TRBV15 to TRBJ1-1; D gene ambiguous. The V end lost 4 bases, the J end lost 1 base, and 10 bases lay between the germline ends. CDR3 length: 14 residues. Looked up from germline, CDR1 is LNHNV and CDR2 is YYDKDF (reference sequence).

This clonotype has only a few counts. J is TRBJ1-5 and V is TRBV5-5; possible D gene TRBD1, 6 bases. Trimming stripped 0 bases from V and 6 bases from J, with 13 bases between. The CDR3 consists of 15 residues. The germline V gene has CDR1 SGHKS and CDR2 YYEKEE (reference sequence). This CDR3 reads CASSLGAGATQPQHF. CDR3 coding DNA: TGTGCCAGCAGCTTGGGAGCAGGGGCAACTCAGCCCCAGCATTTT.

This clonotype turned up a few times. The rearrangement links TRBV27 to TRBJ2-2; 7 positions agree with TRBD1. Unmatched junction bases numbered 8, after V lost 6 bases and J lost 1 base. The CDR3 contains 16 residues. Germline V gene sequence: CDR1 MNHEY, CDR2 SMNVEV (reference sequence). The DNA of the CDR3 is TGTGCCAGCAGACACACCCGGACAGGGAACACCGGGGAGCTGTTTTTT. This sequence encodes CASRHTRTGNTGELFF.